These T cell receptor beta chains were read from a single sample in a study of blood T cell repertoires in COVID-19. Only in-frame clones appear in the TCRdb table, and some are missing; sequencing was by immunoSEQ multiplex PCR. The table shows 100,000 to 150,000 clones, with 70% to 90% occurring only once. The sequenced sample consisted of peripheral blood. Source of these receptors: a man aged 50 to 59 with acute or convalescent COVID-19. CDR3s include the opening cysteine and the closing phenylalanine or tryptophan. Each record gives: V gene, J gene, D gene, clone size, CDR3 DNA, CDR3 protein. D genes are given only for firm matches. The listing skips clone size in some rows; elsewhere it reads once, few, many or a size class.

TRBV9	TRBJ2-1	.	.	TGTGCCAGCAGCGTACGCCTTGGCTATGAGCAGTTCTTC	CASSVRLGYEQFF
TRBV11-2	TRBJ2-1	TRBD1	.	TGTGCCAGCAGCTTAAGACAGGGGATGTACAATGAGCAGTTCTTC	CASSLRQGMYNEQFF
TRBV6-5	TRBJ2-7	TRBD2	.	TGTGCCAGCAGTTACTTCGGGAGGGGCTCCTACGAGCAGTACTTC	CASSYFGRGSYEQYF
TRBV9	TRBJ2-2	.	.	TGTGCCAGCAGCGTAGTAACAGGGCCCGGGGAGCTGTTTTTT	CASSVVTGPGELFF
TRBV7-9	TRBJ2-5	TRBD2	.	TGTGCCAGCAGCCCCCCCGGGACTAGCGGGGGGGAGACCCAGTACTTC	CASSPPGTSGGETQYF
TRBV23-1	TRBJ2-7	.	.	TGCGCCAGCAACCCGCGGGGGCGATGGGAGCAGTACTTC	CASNPRGRWEQYF
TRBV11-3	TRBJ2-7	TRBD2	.	TGTGCCAGCAGCTTATCTGCTAGCGGAGAATACGAGCAGTACTTC	CASSLSASGEYEQYF
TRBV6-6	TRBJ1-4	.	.	TGTGCCAGCAGTCCGGGTGAAAAACTGTTTTTT	CASSPGEKLFF
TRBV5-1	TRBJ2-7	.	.	TGCGCCAGCAGCGTGTTAGGGAGGGGGTACGAGCAGTACTTC	CASSVLGRGYEQYF
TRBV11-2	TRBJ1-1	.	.	TGTGCCAGCAGCTTGCGCACAGGGTTGAACACTGAAGCTTTCTTT	CASSLRTGLNTEAFF
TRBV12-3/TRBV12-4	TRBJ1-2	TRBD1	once	TGTGCCAGCAGTCGCACAGGGGGCGGCTACACCTTC	CASSRTGGGYTF
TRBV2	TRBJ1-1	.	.	TGTGCCAGCAGTCCCGAGAGGGTGTGGGGAGCTTTCTTT	CASSPERVWGAFF
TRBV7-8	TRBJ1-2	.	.	TGTGCCAGCAGCCCCAGGGGAAATTATGGCTACACCTTC	CASSPRGNYGYTF
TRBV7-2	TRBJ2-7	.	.	TGTGCCAGCAGCTTTGCGCGTTCCTACGAGCAGTACTTC	CASSFARSYEQYF
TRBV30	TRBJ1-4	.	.	TGTGCCTGGAAGGGAGGGGTTGCAACTAATGAAAAACTGTTTTTT	CAWKGGVATNEKLFF
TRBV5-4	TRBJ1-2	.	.	TGTGCCAGCAGCTTGCCGGGACTGCGTGGCTACACCTTC	CASSLPGLRGYTF
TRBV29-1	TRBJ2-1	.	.	TGCAGCGTTGAGTGGGAGAGCTCCTACAATGAGCAGTTCTTC	CSVEWESSYNEQFF
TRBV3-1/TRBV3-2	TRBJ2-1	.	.	TGTGCCGCTAGCGACCGAAACCGGGGTTGGTTGAATGAGCAGTTCTTC	CAASDRNRGWLNEQFF
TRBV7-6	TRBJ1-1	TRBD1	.	TGTGCCAGCAGCTTAGATTTGCCGTCAGGGGGTCTGAACACTGAAGCTTTCTTT	CASSLDLPSGGLNTEAFF
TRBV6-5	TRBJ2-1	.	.	TGTGCCAGCACCGTTGGGGAGTGGGGCAATGAGCAGTTCTTC	CASTVGEWGNEQFF
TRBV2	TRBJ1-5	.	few	TGTGCCAGCAGGTATACCGGAGGGCAGCCCCAGCATTTT	CASRYTGGQPQHF
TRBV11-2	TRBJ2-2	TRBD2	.	TGTGCCAGCAGCTTAACTAGCGGAGTAGTGACCGGGGAGCTGTTTTTT	CASSLTSGVVTGELFF
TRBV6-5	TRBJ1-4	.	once	TGTGCCAGCGAGGCGAATGAAAAACTGTTTTTT	CASEANEKLFF
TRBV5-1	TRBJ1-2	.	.	TGCGCCAGCAGCTTGGGCGGGGGCTGGGGCTACACCTTC	CASSLGGGWGYTF
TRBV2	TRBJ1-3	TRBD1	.	TGTGCCAGCAGCTACGGACAGGCGATAATATTAACTGGAAACACCATATATTTT	CASSYGQAIILTGNTIYF
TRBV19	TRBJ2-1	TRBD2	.	TGTGCCACCGAGACTAGCGGGAGACTGAAGTTCTTC	CATETSGRLKFF
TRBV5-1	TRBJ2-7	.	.	TGCGCCAGCAGCTCGACGACAGCCTCCTACGAGCAGTACTTC	CASSSTTASYEQYF
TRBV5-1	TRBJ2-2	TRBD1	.	TGCGCCAGCAGCTTGTCGCAGGGGGCCTTTGGCGGGGAGCTGTTTTTT	CASSLSQGAFGGELFF
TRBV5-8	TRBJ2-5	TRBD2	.	TGTGCCAGCAGCTTGGGCGGACTAGCGGGAGGGCCGGCCCAAGAGACCCAGTACTTC	CASSLGGLAGGPAQETQYF